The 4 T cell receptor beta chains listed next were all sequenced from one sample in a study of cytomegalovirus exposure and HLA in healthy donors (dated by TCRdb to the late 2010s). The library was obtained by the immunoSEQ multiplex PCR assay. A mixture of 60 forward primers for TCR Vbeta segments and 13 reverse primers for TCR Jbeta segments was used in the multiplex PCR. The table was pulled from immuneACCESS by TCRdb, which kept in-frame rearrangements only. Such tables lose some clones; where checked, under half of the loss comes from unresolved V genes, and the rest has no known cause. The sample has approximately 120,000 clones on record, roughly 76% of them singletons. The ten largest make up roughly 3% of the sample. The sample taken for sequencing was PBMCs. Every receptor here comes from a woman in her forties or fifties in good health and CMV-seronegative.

CDR3: CASSFLAGAGANVLTF. CDR3 DNA: TGTGCCAGCAGCTTTTTAGCGGGAGCTGGGGCCAACGTCCTGACTTTC. This chain uses TRBV7-9 with TRBJ2-6; 9 bases are a match to TRBD2. Per germline, CDR1 SEHNR and CDR2 FQNEAQ (reference sequence). CDR3 length equals 16 residues. V shed 3 bases and J 2 bases; nucleotides not matched to a gene: 2.

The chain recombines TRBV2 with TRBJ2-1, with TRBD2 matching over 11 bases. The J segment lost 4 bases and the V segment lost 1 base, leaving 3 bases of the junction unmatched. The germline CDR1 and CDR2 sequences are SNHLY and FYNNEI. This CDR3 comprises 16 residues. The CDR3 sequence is CASSEGLAGGYNEQFF. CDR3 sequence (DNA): TGTGCCAGCAGTGAAGGGCTAGCGGGAGGTTACAATGAGCAGTTCTTC.

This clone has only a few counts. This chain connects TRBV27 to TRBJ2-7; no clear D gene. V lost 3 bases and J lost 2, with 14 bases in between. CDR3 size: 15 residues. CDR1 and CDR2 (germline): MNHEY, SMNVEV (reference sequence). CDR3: CASSLVYGSPYEQYF. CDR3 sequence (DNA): TGTGCCAGCAGTTTGGTGTATGGCAGTCCCTACGAGCAGTACTTC.

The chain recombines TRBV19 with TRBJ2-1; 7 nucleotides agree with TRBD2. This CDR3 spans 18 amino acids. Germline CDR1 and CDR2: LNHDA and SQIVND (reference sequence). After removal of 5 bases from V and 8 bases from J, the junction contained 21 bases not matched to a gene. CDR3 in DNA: TGTGCCAGTAGTCTCCAGTTTTGGGGCGGGAGTAACGGGGATGAGCAGTTCTTC. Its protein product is CASSLQFWGGSNGDEQFF.